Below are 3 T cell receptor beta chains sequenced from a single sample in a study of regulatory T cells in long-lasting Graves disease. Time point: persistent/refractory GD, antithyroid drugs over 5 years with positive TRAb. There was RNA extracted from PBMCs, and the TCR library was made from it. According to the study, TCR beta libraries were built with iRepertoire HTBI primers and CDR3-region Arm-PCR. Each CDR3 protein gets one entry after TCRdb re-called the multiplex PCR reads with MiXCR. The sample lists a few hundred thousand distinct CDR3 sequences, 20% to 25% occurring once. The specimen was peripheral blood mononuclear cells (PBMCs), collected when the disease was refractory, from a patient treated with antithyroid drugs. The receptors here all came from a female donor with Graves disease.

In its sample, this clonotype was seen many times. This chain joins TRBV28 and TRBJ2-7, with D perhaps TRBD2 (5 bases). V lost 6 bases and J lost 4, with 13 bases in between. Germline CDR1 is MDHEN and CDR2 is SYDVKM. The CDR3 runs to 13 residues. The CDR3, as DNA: TGTGCCAGCAGCCCCCGGGGTCCATACGAGCAGTACTTC. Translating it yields CASSPRGPYEQYF.

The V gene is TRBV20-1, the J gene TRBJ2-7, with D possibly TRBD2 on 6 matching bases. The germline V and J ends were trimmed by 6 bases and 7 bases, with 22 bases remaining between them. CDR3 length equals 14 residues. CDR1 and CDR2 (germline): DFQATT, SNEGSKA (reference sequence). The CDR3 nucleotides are TGCAGTGCAACTGGAGGGGTAACCTCGGGGGAGCAGTACTTC. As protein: CSATGGVTSGEQYF.

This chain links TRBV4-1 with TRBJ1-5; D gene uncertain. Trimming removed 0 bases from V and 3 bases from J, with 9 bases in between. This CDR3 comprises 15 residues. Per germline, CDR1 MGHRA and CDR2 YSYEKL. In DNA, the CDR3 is TGCGCCAGCAGCCAAGAAATCGGACCCAATCAGCCCCAGCATTTT. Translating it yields CASSQEIGPNQPQHF.